A selection of T cell receptor beta chains follows, all from one sample in a study of blood T cell repertoires in COVID-19. TCRdb's table, derived via immunoSEQ multiplex PCR, lists solely in-frame clones and lacks some. The sample yields over 85,000 clones, roughly 92% seen once. The sequenced sample was peripheral blood. The receptors here all came from a woman aged 45-65 years with COVID-19, enrolled during active disease. CDR3s leave out the opening cysteine and the closing phenylalanine or tryptophan.

j_gene	v_gene	CDR3aa
TRBJ2-7	TRBV3-1/TRBV3-2	ASSRAGALYEQY
TRBJ2-2	TRBV27	ASSWGLRTGGLIITGELF
TRBJ2-1	TRBV10-1	ASSGRVGFKRDEQF
TRBJ1-4	TRBV7-6	ASSLVRTALNEKLF
TRBJ2-3	TRBV12-3/TRBV12-4	ASRQGSTDTQY
TRBJ2-3	TRBV13	ASSLWGTRSTDTQY
TRBJ2-5	TRBV9	ASSPNIAGGQETQY
TRBJ1-2	TRBV7-2	ASSSGDRVVGYT
TRBJ1-1	TRBV6-5	ASSYRRGNTEAF
TRBJ1-1	TRBV11-3	ASSFPGEGTEAF
TRBJ2-2	TRBV11-2	ASKRGGGGLF
TRBJ2-7	TRBV6-5	ASSYSGVAGEQY
TRBJ2-5	TRBV3-1/TRBV3-2	ASSQGVIRGETSKTQY
TRBJ2-2	TRBV13	ASSLRNANTGELF
TRBJ2-1	TRBV19	ASRRTSGGAINEQF
TRBJ1-1	TRBV7-6	ASSPRPGNTEAF
TRBJ2-7	TRBV11-2	ASSQTERYEQY
TRBJ2-2	TRBV29-1	SVELGEVAGELF